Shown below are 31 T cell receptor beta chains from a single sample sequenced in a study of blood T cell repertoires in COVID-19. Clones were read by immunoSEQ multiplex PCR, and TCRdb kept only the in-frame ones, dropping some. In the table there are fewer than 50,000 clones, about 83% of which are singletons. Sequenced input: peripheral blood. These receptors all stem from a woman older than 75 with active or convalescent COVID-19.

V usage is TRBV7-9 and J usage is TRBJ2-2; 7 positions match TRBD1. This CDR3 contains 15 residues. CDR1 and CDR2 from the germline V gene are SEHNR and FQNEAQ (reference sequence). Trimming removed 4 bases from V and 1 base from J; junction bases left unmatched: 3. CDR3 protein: CASSSGTVNTGELFF. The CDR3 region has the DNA TGTGCCAGCAGCTCCGGGACAGTGAACACCGGGGAGCTGTTTTTT.

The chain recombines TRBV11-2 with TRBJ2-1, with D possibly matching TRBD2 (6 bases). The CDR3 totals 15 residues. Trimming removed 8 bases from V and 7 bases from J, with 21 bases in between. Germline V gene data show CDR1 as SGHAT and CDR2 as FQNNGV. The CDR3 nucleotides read TGTGCCAGCGACCGAGCGGGTACTTTGGGGAATGAGCAGTTCTTC. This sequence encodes CASDRAGTLGNEQFF.

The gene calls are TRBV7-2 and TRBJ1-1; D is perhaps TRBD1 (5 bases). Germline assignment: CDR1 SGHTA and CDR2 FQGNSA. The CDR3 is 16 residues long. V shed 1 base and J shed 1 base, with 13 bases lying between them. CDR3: CASSLGRLGQNTEAFF. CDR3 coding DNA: TGTGCCAGCAGCTTAGGAAGACTCGGACAGAACACTGAAGCTTTCTTT.

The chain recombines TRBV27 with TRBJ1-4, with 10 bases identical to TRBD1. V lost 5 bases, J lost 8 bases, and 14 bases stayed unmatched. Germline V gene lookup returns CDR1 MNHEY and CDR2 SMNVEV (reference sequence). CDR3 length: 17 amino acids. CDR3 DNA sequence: TGTGCCAGCAGTCATCTCGGGACAGGGGTGGGAAAGGAAAAACTGTTTTTT. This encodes CASSHLGTGVGKEKLFF.

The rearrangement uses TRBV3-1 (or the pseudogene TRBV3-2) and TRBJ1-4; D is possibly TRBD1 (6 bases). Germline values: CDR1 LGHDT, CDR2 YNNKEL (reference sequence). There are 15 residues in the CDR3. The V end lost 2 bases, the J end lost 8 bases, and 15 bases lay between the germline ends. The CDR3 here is CASSQQRGLDEKLFF. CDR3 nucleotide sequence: TGTGCCAGCAGCCAACAGAGGGGGTTGGACGAAAAACTGTTTTTT.

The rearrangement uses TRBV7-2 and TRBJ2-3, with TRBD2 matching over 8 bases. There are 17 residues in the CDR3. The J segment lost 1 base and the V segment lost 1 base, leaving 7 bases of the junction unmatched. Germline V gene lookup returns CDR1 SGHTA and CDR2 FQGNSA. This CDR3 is CASSLGQTSVGTDTQYF. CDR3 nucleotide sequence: TGTGCCAGCAGCTTAGGACAGACTAGCGTGGGCACAGATACGCAGTATTTT.

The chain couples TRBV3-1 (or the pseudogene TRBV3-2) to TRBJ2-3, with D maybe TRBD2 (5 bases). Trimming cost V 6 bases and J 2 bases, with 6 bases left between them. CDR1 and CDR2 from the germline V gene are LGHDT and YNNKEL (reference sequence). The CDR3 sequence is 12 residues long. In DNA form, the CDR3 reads TGTGCCAGCAGTCGGGACACAGATACGCAGTATTTT. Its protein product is CASSRDTDTQYF.

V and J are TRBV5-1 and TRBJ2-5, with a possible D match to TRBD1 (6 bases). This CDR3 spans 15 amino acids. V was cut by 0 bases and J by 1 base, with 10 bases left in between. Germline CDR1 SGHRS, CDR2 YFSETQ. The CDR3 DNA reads TGCGCCAGCAGCTTGGTCAGGGGCGGCCAAGAGACCCAGTACTTC. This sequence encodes CASSLVRGGQETQYF.

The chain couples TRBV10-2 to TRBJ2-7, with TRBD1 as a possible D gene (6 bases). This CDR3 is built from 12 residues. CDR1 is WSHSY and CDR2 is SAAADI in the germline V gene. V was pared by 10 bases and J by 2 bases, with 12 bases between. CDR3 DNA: TGCGCCACCGGGACATCCCCCTACGAGCAGTACTTC. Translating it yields CATGTSPYEQYF.

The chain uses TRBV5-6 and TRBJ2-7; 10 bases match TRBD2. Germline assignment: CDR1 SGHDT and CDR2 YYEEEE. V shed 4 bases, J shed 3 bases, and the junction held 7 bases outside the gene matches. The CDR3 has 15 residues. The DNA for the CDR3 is TGTGCCAGCAGCGGAACTAGCGGGAATCACTACGAGCAGTACTTC. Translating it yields CASSGTSGNHYEQYF.

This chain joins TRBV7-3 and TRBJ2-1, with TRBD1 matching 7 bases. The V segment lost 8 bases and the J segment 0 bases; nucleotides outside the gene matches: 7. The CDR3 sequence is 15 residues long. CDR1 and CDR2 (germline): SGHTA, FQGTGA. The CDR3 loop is CASARAGGSYNEQFF. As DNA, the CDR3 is TGTGCCAGCGCCCGGGCAGGGGGCTCCTACAATGAGCAGTTCTTC.

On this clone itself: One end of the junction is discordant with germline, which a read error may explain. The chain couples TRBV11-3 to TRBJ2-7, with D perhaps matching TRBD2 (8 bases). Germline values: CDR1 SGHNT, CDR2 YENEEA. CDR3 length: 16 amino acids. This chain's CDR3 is CASSPPVHRGGRRYNF. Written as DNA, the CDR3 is TGTGCCAGCAGCCCTCCCGTCCACAGGGGCGGGAGGCGTTACAATTTC.

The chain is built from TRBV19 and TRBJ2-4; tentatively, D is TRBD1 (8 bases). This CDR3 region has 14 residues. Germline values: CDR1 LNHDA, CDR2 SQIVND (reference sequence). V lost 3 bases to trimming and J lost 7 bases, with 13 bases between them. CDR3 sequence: CASSIGGDRNIQYF. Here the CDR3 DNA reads TGTGCCAGTAGTATTGGGGGGGACAGGAACATTCAGTACTTC.

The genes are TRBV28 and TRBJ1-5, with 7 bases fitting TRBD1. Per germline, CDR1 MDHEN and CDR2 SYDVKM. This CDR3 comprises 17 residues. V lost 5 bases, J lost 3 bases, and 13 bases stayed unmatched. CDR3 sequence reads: CASSPPRQGVSNQPQHF. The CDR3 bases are TGTGCCAGCAGTCCTCCCCGACAGGGTGTTTCCAATCAGCCCCAGCATTTT.

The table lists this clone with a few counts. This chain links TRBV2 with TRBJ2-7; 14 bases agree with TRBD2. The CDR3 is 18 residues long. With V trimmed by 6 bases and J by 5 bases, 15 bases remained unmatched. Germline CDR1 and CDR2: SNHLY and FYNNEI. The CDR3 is CASRNFGTSGRSAHEQYF. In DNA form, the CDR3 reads TGTGCCAGCAGAAACTTCGGGACTAGCGGGAGAAGTGCCCACGAGCAGTACTTC.

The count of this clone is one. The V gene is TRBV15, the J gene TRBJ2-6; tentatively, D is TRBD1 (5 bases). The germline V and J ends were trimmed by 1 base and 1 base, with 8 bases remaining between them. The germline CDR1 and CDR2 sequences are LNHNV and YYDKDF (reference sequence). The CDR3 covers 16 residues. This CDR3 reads CATSRAAGSGANVLTF. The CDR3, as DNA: TGTGCCACCAGCAGAGCGGCAGGGTCTGGGGCCAACGTCCTGACTTTC.

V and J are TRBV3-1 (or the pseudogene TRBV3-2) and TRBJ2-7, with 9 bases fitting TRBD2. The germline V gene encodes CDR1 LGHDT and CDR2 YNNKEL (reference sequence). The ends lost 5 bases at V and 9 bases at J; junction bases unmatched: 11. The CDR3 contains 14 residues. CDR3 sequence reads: CASSSSGGRAGQYF. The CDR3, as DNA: TGTGCCAGCAGCTCTAGTGGCGGGAGGGCCGGGCAGTACTTC.

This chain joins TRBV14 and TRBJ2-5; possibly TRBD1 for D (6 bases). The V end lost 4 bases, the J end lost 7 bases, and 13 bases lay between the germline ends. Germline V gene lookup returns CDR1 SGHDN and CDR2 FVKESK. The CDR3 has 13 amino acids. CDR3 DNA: TGTGCCAGCAGCCGCCAACAGGGCGCGACCCAGTACTTC. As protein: CASSRQQGATQYF.

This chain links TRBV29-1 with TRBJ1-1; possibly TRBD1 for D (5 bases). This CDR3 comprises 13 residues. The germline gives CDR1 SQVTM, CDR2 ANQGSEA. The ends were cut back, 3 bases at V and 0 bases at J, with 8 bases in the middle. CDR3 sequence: CSVDDSLNTEAFF. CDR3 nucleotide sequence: TGCAGCGTTGACGACAGCTTGAACACTGAAGCTTTCTTT.

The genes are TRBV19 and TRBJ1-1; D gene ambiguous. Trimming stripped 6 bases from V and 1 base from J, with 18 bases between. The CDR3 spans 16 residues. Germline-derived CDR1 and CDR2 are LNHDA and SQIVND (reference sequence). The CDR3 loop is CASSHSAGFPNTEAFF. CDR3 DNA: TGTGCCAGTAGCCATTCGGCGGGGTTCCCGAACACTGAAGCTTTCTTT. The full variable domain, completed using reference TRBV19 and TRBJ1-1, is DGGITQSPKYLFRKEGQNVTLSCEQNLNHDAMYWYRQDPGQGLRLIYYSQIVNDFQKGDIAEGYSVSREKKESFPLTVTSAQKNPTAFYLCASSHSAGFPNTEAFFGQGTRLTVV.

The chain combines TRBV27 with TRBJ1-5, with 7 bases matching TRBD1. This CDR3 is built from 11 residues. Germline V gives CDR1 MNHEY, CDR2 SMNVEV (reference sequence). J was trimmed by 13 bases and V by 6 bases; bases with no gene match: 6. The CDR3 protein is CASSQGGPQHF. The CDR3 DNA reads TGTGCCAGCAGCCAGGGGGGCCCGCAGCATTTT.

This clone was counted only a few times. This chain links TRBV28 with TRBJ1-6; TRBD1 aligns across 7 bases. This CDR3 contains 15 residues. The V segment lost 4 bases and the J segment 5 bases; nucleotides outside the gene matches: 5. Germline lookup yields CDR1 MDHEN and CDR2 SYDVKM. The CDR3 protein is CASSSGQTDNSPLHF. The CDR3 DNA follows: TGTGCCAGCAGTTCGGGACAGACAGATAATTCACCCCTCCACTTT.

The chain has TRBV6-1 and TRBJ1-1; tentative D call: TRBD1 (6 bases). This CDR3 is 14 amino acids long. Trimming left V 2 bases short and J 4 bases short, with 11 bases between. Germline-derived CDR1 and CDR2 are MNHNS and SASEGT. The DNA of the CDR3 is TGTGCCAGCAGTGAAATTGGGGGCATCACTGAAGCTTTCTTT. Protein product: CASSEIGGITEAFF.

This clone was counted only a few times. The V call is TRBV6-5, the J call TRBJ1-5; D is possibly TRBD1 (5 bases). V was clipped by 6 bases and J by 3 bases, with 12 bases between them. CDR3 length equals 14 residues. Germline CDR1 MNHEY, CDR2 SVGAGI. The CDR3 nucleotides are TGTGCCAGCAGAAACCGGGGGGACAATCAGCCCCAGCATTTT. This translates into CASRNRGDNQPQHF.

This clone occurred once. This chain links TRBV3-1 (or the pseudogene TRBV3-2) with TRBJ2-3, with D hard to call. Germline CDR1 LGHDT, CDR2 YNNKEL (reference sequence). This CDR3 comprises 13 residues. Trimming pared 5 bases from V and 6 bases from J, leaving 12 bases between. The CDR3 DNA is TGTGCCAGCAGCAACTTTCCTTCGGATACGCAGTATTTT. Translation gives CASSNFPSDTQYF.

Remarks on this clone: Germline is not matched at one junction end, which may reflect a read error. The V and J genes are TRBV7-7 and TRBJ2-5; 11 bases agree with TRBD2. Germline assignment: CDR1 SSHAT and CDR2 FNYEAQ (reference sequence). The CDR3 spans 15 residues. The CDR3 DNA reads TGTGCTAGCAGCCGCGGGACTAGCGGACAAGAGACCCAGTACTTC. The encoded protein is CASSRGTSGQETQYF. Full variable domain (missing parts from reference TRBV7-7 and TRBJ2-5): GAGVSQSPRYKVTKRGQDVTLRCDPISSHATLYWYQQALGQGPEFLTYFNYEAQPDKSGLPSDRFSAERPEGSISTLTIQRTEQRDSAMYRCASSRGTSGQETQYFGPGTRLLVL.

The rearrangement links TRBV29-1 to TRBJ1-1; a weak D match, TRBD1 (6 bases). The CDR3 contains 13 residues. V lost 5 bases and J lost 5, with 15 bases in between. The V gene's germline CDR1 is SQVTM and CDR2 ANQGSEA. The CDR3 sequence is CSVNRVRGTEAFF. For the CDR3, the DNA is TGCAGCGTTAACAGGGTAAGGGGGACTGAAGCTTTCTTT.

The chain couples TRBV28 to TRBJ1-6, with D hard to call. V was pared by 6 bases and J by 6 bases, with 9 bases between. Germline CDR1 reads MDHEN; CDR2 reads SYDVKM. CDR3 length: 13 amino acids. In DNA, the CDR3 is TGTGCCAGCAGGACAAATAGTAATTCACCCCTCCACTTT. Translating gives CASRTNSNSPLHF.

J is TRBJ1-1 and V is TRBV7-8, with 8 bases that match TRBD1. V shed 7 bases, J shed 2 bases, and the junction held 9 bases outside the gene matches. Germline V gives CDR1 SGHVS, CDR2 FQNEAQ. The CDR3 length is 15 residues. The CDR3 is CASTIQGAANTEAFF. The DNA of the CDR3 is TGTGCCAGCACCATTCAGGGGGCTGCCAACACTGAAGCTTTCTTT.

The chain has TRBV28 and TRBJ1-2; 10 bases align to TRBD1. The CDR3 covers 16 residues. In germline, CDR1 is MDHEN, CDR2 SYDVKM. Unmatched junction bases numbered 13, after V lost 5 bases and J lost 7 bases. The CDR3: CASSQYDRGQRSGYTF. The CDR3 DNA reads TGTGCCAGCAGTCAATACGACAGGGGGCAACGGAGTGGCTACACCTTC.

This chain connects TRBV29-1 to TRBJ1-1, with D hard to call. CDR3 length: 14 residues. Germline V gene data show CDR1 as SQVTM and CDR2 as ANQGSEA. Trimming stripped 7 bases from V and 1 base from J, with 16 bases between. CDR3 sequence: CSGHAEERNTEAFF. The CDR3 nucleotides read TGCAGCGGCCACGCAGAGGAGAGGAACACTGAAGCTTTCTTT.